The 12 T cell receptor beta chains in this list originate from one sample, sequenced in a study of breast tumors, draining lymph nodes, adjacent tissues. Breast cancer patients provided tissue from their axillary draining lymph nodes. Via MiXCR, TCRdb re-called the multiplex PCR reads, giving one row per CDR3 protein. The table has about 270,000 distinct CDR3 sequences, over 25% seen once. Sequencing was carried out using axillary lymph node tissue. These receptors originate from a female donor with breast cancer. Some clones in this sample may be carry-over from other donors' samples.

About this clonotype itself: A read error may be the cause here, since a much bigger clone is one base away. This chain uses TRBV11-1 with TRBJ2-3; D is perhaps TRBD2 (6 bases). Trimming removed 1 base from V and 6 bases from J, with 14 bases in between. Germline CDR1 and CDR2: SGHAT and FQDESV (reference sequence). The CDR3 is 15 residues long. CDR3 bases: TGTGCCAGCAGCTTAGTGGCGGGACTGGGGGATACGCAGTATTTT. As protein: CASSLVAGLGDTQYF.

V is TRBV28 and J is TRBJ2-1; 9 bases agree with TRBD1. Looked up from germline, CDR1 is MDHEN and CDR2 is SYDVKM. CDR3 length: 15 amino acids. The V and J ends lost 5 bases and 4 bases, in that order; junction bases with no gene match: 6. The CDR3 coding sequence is TGTGCCAGCAGTCCAGGGACAGGGATTTACAATGAGCAGTTCTTC. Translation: CASSPGTGIYNEQFF.

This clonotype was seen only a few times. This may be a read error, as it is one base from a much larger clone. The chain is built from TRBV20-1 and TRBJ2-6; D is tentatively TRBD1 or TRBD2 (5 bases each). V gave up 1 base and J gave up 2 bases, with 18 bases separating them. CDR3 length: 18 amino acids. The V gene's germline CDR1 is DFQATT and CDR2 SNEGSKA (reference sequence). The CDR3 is CSARAPGAFPPGANVLTF. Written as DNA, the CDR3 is TGCAGTGCTAGAGCTCCCGGGGCATTCCCTCCTGGGGCCAACGTCCTGACTTTC.

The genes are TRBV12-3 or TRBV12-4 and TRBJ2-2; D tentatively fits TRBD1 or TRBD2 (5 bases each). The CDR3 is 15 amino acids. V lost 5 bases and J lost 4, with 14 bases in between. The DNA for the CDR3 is TGTGCCAGCAGTCTCCGGACGGGGCGCACCGGGGAGCTGTTTTTT. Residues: CASSLRTGRTGELFF.

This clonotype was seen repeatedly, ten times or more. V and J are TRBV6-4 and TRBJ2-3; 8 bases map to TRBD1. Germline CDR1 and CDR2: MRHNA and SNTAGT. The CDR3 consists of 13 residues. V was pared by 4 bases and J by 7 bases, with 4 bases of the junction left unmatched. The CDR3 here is CASSAHRGNTQYF. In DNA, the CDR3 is TGTGCCAGCAGTGCGCACAGGGGGAATACGCAGTATTTT.

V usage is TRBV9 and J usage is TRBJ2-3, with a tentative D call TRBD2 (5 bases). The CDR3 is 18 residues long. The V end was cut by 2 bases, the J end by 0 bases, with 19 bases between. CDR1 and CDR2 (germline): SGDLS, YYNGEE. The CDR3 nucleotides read TGTGCCAGCAGCGTTGAAGATCTGGGGAGAAGAAGCACAGATACGCAGTATTTT. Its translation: CASSVEDLGRRSTDTQYF.

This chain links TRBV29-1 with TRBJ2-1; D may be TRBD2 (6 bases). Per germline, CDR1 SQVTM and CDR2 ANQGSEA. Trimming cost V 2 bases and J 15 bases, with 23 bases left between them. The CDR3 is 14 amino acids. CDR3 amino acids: CSVETTSSYNGRFF. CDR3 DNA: TGCAGCGTTGAAACCACTAGCTCCTACAATGGGCGGTTCTTC.

For the CDR3, the DNA is TGCGCCAGCAGCCCCATGCTAGCGGGCCGTGACCAAGAGACCCAGTACTTC. Translated: CASSPMLAGRDQETQYF. The chain carries TRBV4-1 and TRBJ2-5; 8 positions match TRBD2. The trim removed 4 bases at V and 0 bases at J, leaving 10 bases unmatched. Germline V gene data show CDR1 as MGHRA and CDR2 as YSYEKL. The CDR3 totals 17 residues.

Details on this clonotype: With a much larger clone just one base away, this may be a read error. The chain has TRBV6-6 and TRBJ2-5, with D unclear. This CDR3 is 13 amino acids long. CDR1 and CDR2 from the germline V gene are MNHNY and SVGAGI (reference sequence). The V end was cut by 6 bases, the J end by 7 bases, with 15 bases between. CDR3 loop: CASSSPSFVTQYF. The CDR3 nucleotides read TGTGCCAGCAGCTCCCCCAGTTTTGTGACCCAGTACTTC.

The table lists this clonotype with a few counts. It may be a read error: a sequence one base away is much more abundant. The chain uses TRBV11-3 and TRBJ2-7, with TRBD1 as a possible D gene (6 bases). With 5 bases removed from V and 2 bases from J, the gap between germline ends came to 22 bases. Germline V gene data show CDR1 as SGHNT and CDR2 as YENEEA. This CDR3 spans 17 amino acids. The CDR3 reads CASSRRTAAQGAYEQYF. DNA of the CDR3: TGTGCCAGCAGCCGCCGCACAGCGGCACAGGGTGCCTACGAGCAGTACTTC.

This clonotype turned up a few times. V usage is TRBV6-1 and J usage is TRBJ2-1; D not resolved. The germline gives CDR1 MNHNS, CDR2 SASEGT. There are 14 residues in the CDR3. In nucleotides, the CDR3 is TGTGCGACCCGGTCCCAGGAAACTTACAATGAGCAGTTCTTC. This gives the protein CATRSQETYNEQFF.

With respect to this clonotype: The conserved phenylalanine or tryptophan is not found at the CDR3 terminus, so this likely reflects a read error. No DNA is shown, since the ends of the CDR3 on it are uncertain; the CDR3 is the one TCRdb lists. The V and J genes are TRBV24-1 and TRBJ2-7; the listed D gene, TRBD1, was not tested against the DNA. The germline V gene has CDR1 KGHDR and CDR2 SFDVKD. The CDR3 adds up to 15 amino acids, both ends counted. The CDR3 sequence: CATSPGQGRVEQYFG.